One sample yielded the 9 T cell receptor beta chains listed below, sequenced in a study of blood T cells in healthy people across ages. Then a second PCR, running roughly 6 to 11 cycles, was carried out with a sample-barcoded 5' primer and a J-beta primer mix. TCRdb recomputed calls from the 5' RACE reads with MiXCR, one row per CDR3 protein. In the table there are roughly 1.4 million distinct CDR3 sequences, roughly 64% of which are singletons. Sequencing input: blood. These receptors all stem from a man aged 18 to 29 in good health.

The chain couples TRBV28 to TRBJ1-2; D possibly corresponds to TRBD1 (5 bases). The CDR3 covers 15 residues. CDR1 MDHEN and CDR2 SYDVKM come from the germline V gene. Trimming cost V 6 bases and J 4 bases, with 18 bases left between them. DNA for the CDR3: TGTGCCAGCAGCCATAGGGCAGGGAGGGCCTATGGCTACACCTTC. It encodes CASSHRAGRAYGYTF.

The chain carries TRBV15 and TRBJ1-2; D unresolved. V dropped 0 bases and J dropped 5 bases, with 13 bases sitting between them. The CDR3 covers 15 residues. The V gene's germline CDR1 is LNHNV and CDR2 YYDKDF (reference sequence). The CDR3 DNA reads TGTGCCACCAGCAGAGATAGCGCAGAGTTATATGGCTACACCTTC. The encoded protein is CATSRDSAELYGYTF.

This clonotype was found a few times. The rearrangement uses TRBV6-5 and TRBJ2-3, with 7 positions matching TRBD2. CDR1 and CDR2 (germline): MNHEY, SVGAGI. V dropped 5 bases and J dropped 1; count of bases not matched to a gene: 3. The CDR3 covers 14 residues. In DNA, the CDR3 is TGTGCCAGCAGTGACACTAGCGGCACAGATACGCAGTATTTT. This codes for CASSDTSGTDTQYF.

The chain joins TRBV20-1 to TRBJ2-1; 10 bases agree with TRBD1. Germline V gives CDR1 DFQATT, CDR2 SNEGSKA (reference sequence). This CDR3 region has 14 residues. Trimming at V came to 4 bases and at J to 4 bases, leaving 4 bases not matched to a gene. The DNA of the CDR3 is TGCAGTGCTACTTCGGGACAGGGGTACAATGAGCAGTTCTTC. This sequence encodes CSATSGQGYNEQFF.

This clonotype has just a few counts. The rearrangement uses TRBV6-2 or TRBV6-3 and TRBJ2-7, with TRBD2 matching 13 bases. J was trimmed by 6 bases and V by 4 bases; bases with no gene match: 9. The CDR3 covers 16 residues. The germline gives CDR1 MNHEY, CDR2 SVGEGT. CDR3 in DNA: TGTGCCAGCAGTTCCCGACCGGGACTAGCGGGAACCGAGCAGTACTTC. Translation: CASSSRPGLAGTEQYF.

The CDR3 here is CASSRLAGGLQDEQYF. In DNA form, the CDR3 reads TGTGCCAGCAGCCGACTAGCGGGAGGGCTTCAGGACGAGCAGTACTTC. V and J are TRBV3-1 and TRBJ2-7; TRBD2 matches at 14 bases. CDR1 and CDR2 from the germline V gene are LGHDT and YNNKEL (reference sequence). Trimming cost V 4 bases and J 5 bases; bases outside gene matches: 7. The CDR3 sequence is 16 residues long.

This clonotype occurred once. The CDR3: CASSVGDLTRNRGKLFF. The CDR3 nucleotides read TGTGCCAGCAGCGTAGGGGACCTTACACGCAACAGAGGAAAACTGTTTTTT. V and J are TRBV9 and TRBJ1-4; tentatively, D is TRBD1 (5 bases). V was clipped by 0 bases and J by 10 bases, with 22 bases between them. The CDR3 runs 17 residues. In germline, CDR1 is SGDLS, CDR2 YYNGEE.

The chain uses TRBV27 and TRBJ2-1; perhaps TRBD1 as D (6 bases). This CDR3 is 16 amino acids long. V gave up 3 bases and J gave up 6 bases, with 18 bases separating them. The germline V gene encodes CDR1 MNHEY and CDR2 SMNVEV (reference sequence). For the CDR3, the DNA is TGTGCCAGCAGTTTGTGGGGACAAACGACGACCAATGAGCAGTTCTTC. It encodes CASSLWGQTTTNEQFF.

This clonotype was seen a few times. This chain connects TRBV4-2 to TRBJ1-5, with D perhaps matching TRBD1 (5 bases). Per germline, CDR1 LGHNA and CDR2 YNFKEQ. This CDR3 is 14 amino acids long. Trimming stripped 0 bases from V and 7 bases from J, with 10 bases between. CDR3 DNA sequence: TGTGCCAGCAGCCAAGATAGGGGAAAACAGCCCCAGCATTTT. It yields the protein CASSQDRGKQPQHF.